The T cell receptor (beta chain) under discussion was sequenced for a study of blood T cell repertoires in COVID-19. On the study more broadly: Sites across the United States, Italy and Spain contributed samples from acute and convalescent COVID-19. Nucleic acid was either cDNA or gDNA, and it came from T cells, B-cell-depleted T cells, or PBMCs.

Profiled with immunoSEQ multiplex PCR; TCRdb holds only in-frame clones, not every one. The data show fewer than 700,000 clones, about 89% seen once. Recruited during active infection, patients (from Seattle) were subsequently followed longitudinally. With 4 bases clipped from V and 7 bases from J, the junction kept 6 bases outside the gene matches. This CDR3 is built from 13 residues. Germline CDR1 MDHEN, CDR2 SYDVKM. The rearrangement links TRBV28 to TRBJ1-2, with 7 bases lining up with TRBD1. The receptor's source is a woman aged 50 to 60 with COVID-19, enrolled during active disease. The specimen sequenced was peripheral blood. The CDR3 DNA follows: TGTGCCAGCAGTTCAAACAGGGGAAGTGGCTACACCTTC. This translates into CASSSNRGSGYTF.